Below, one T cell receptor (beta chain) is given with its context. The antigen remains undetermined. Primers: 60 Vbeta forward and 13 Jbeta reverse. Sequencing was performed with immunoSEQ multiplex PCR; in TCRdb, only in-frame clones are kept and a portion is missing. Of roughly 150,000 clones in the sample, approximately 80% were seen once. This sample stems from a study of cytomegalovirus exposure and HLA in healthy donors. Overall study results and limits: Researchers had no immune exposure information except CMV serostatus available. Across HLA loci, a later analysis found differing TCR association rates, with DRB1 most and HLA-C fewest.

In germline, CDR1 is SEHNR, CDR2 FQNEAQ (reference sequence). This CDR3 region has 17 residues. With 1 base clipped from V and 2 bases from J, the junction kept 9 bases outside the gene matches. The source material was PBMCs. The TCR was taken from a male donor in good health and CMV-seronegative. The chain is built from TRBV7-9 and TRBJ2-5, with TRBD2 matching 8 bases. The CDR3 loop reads CASSLDLAGPAQETQYF. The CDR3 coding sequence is TGTGCCAGCAGCTTAGATTTAGCGGGACCAGCTCAAGAGACCCAGTACTTC.